This is a list of T cell receptor beta chains from one sample in a study of molecular identifiers for immune sequencing clone quantification. TCRdb reprocessed the PCR reads with MiXCR, giving one entry per CDR3 protein. Among some 680,000 distinct CDR3 sequences listed, 25% were seen once. The specimen sequenced was naive CD8+ T cells from blood, with Jurkat cell RNA spiked in. These receptor sequences come from a human donor in good health. Some libraries in this study had Jurkat cell RNA spiked in. Both conserved end residues are part of each CDR3. D genes are given only for firm matches. The size of a clone is reported for some rows only, either as once, few or many, or as a class for expanded clones.

d_gene	abundance	v_gene	j_gene	CDR3aa	CDR3nt
TRBD2	many	TRBV29-1	TRBJ2-7	CSAVLGLGVYEQYF	TGCAGCGCCGTCCTGGGACTAGGAGTCTACGAGCAGTACTTC
TRBD1	many	TRBV6-2/TRBV6-3	TRBJ1-5	CASRRTGVDQPQHF	TGTGCCAGCAGACGGACAGGGGTGGATCAGCCCCAGCATTTT
TRBD1	.	TRBV12-5	TRBJ2-5	CASGLTIQGAIPETQYF	TGTGCTAGTGGTTTGACCATACAGGGGGCGATTCCGGAGACCCAGTACTTC
.	few	TRBV5-4	TRBJ2-1	CASSLGTSEQFF	TGTGCCAGCAGCTTGGGGACCAGTGAGCAGTTCTTC
.	few	TRBV7-9	TRBJ2-3	CASSQTTSTDTQYF	TGTGCCAGCAGCCAGACCACTTCCACAGATACGCAGTATTTT
TRBD1	.	TRBV6-1	TRBJ1-1	CASSGDRGYTEAFF	TGTGCCAGCAGTGGAGACAGGGGGTACACTGAAGCTTTCTTT
.	many	TRBV7-9	TRBJ1-1	CASSSTSALEAFF	TGTGCCAGCAGTTCCACCTCGGCCCTTGAAGCTTTCTTT
.	many	TRBV19	TRBJ2-1	CASSPGPQPYNEQFF	TGTGCCAGTAGTCCGGGCCCCCAGCCCTACAATGAGCAGTTCTTC
.	.	TRBV19	TRBJ2-6	CASSKNAGANALTF	TGTGCCAGTAGCAAGAACGCTGGGGCCAACGCCCTGACTTTC
.	.	TRBV5-1	TRBJ2-3	CASGPLGSTDTQYF	TGCGCCAGCGGACCCCTCGGTTCCACAGATACGCAGTATTTT
.	.	TRBV4-1	TRBJ2-2	CASSQGQAGELFF	TGCGCCAGCAGCCAAGGACAGGCCGGGGAGCTGTTTTTT
TRBD1	few	TRBV4-2	TRBJ2-7	CASSQEMTGTGGLSEQYF	TGTGCCAGCAGCCAAGAGATGACCGGGACAGGGGGCCTCTCCGAGCAGTACTTC
TRBD1	.	TRBV27	TRBJ2-7	CASSLGTAPTYEQYF	TGTGCCAGCAGTTTAGGGACAGCCCCCACCTACGAGCAGTACTTC
.	many	TRBV3-1	TRBJ2-6	CASSQVGSGANVLTF	TGTGCCAGCAGCCAAGTAGGCTCTGGGGCCAACGTCCTGACTTTC